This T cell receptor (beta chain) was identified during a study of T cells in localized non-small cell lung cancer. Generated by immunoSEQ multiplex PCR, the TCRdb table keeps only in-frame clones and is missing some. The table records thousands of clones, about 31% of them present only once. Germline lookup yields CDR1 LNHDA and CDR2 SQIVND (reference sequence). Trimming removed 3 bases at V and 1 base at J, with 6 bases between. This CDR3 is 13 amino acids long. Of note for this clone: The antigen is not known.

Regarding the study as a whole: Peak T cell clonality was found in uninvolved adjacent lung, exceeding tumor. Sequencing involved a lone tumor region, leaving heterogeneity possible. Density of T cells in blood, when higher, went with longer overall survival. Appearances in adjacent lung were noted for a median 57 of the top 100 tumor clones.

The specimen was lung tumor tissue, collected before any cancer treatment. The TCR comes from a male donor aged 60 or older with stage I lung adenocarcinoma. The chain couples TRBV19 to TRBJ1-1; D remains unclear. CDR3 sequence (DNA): TGTGCCAGTAGTATCGGAGGGAACACTGAAGCTTTCTTT. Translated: CASSIGGNTEAFF.